The 24 T cell receptor beta chains below come from one sample, sequenced in a study of blood T cell repertoires in COVID-19 (TCRdb year 2020). To prepare the library, the immunoSEQ multiplex PCR assay was applied. In TCRdb, the immuneACCESS table is reduced to in-frame sequences with V and J assigned. These tables do not hold every clone; where another copy was compared, an unresolved V gene accounts for under half, and the others remain unexplained. The sample records approximately 250,000 clones, 65% to 90% of which are singletons. The top ten clones comprise 5.1% of the sample. Specimen: peripheral blood. The receptors originated from a middle-aged man with COVID-19, enrolled during active disease.

This CDR3 reads CASSHRDSGNTIYF. CDR3 nucleotides: TGTGCCAGCAGCCACAGGGATTCAGGAAACACCATATATTTT. The rearrangement uses TRBV5-4 and TRBJ1-3, with D possibly being TRBD1 (6 bases). Germline CDR1 is SGHNT and CDR2 is YYREEE (reference sequence). Trimming cost V 4 bases and J 4 bases, with 12 bases left between them. The CDR3 is 14 residues long.

The J gene is TRBJ1-2, the V gene TRBV25-1; D might be TRBD1 (6 bases). This CDR3 is built from 13 residues. Germline lookup yields CDR1 MGHDK and CDR2 SYGVNS. The V and J ends lost 5 bases and 4 bases respectively, with 11 bases between them. This chain's CDR3 is CASSRTGTYGYTF. The CDR3 DNA sequence: TGTGCCAGCAGTAGAACAGGGACCTATGGCTACACCTTC.

This rearrangement joins TRBV29-1 to TRBJ2-1; 10 nucleotides agree with TRBD1. After removal of 4 bases from V and 7 bases from J, the junction contained 4 bases not matched to a gene. CDR3 length: 13 amino acids. Germline CDR1 is SQVTM and CDR2 is ANQGSEA. The chain's CDR3 is CSVGLDRGNEQFF. CDR3 nucleotide sequence: TGCAGCGTTGGCCTGGACAGGGGGAATGAGCAGTTCTTC.

In its sample, this clone was seen once. V is TRBV2 and J is TRBJ2-7; tentatively, D is TRBD1 (5 bases). The germline V gene has CDR1 SNHLY and CDR2 FYNNEI. CDR3 length equals 13 residues. V dropped 6 bases and J dropped 2 bases, with 11 bases sitting between them. The DNA for the CDR3 is TGTGCCAGCAGCCTTTCAGGGCCCTACGAGCAGTACTTC. Translation gives CASSLSGPYEQYF.

This clone was seen once. The gene calls are TRBV5-4 and TRBJ1-1; D is perhaps TRBD1 (5 bases). Per the germline V gene, CDR1 is SGHNT and CDR2 is YYREEE (reference sequence). The CDR3 length is 13 residues. Trimming removed 7 bases from V and 1 base from J, with 11 bases in between. The DNA of the CDR3 is TGTGCCAGCGGAGGGCAGGGGAACACTGAAGCTTTCTTT. This translates into CASGGQGNTEAFF.

The chain employs TRBV6-2 or TRBV6-3 and TRBJ1-6, with TRBD1 as a possible D gene (6 bases). There are 17 residues in the CDR3. The germline gives CDR1 MNHEY, CDR2 SVGEGT. The V and J ends lost 2 bases and 5 bases respectively, with 16 bases between them. CDR3 DNA: TGTGCCAGCAGTTACCTGGCGGGGGGCGCGGATAATTCACCCCTCCACTTT. This translates into CASSYLAGGADNSPLHF.

This clone was detected only once. As DNA, the CDR3 is TGCGCCAGCAGCTTGGGACTAGCGGGGGCGGACGAGCAGTACTTC. Translation gives CASSLGLAGADEQYF. V and J are TRBV5-1 and TRBJ2-7; 12 bases fit TRBD2. Germline-derived CDR1 and CDR2 are SGHRS and YFSETQ. The CDR3 runs to 15 residues. V shed 0 bases, J shed 5 bases, and the junction held 3 bases outside the gene matches.

The rearrangement uses TRBV28 and TRBJ2-5; 7 nucleotides agree with TRBD2. The germline gives CDR1 MDHEN, CDR2 SYDVKM. The ends lost 3 bases at V and 5 bases at J; junction bases unmatched: 6. There are 14 residues in the CDR3. CDR3 protein: CASSLASGGETQYF. The CDR3 bases are TGTGCCAGCAGTTTGGCTAGCGGTGGTGAGACCCAGTACTTC.

The chain joins TRBV18 to TRBJ1-1; D remains ambiguous. The CDR3 is 15 amino acids. Germline values: CDR1 KGHSH, CDR2 LQKENI. Trimming removed 4 bases from V and 1 base from J, with 13 bases in between. CDR3 bases: TGTGCCAGCTCACAGAACAGTCTCCCGAACACTGAAGCTTTCTTT. Translating gives CASSQNSLPNTEAFF.

The chain has TRBV7-9 and TRBJ2-1; the match to TRBD2 covers 9 bases. Germline loops: CDR1 SEHNR, CDR2 FQNEAQ (reference sequence). CDR3 size: 15 residues. V shed 5 bases and J 7 bases; nucleotides not matched to a gene: 9. CDR3 nucleotides: TGTGCCAGCAGCCCCCCCGGGACTAGCTCTAATGAGCAGTTCTTC. Translated, it gives CASSPPGTSSNEQFF. Full variable domain (outside the CDR3, taken from reference TRBV7-9 and TRBJ2-1): DTGVSQNPRHKITKRGQNVTFRCDPISEHNRLYWYRQTLGQGPEFLTYFQNEAQLEKSRLLSDRFSAERPKGSFSTLEIQRTEQGDSAMYLCASSPPGTSSNEQFFGPGTRLTVL.

The chain links TRBV5-8 to TRBJ2-7; D possibly corresponds to TRBD2 (5 bases). The CDR3 loop spans 16 amino acids. Germline assignment: CDR1 SGHTS and CDR2 YDEGEE. The V end was cut by 3 bases, the J end by 9 bases, with 25 bases between. This CDR3 reads CASSSALGLISLGQYF. CDR3 bases: TGTGCCAGCAGCTCCGCACTTGGACTGATCTCCCTGGGGCAGTACTTC.

This sequence joins TRBV19 and TRBJ2-5, with D perhaps TRBD1 (6 bases). The CDR3 runs to 13 residues. Germline CDR1 is LNHDA and CDR2 is SQIVND (reference sequence). Trimming stripped 6 bases from V and 5 bases from J, with 13 bases between. CDR3 loop: CASSQGPWETQYF. CDR3 nucleotides: TGTGCCAGTAGCCAGGGGCCCTGGGAGACCCAGTACTTC.

The chain carries TRBV12-3 or TRBV12-4 and TRBJ1-6, with a possible D match to TRBD1 (5 bases). CDR3 length: 13 residues. Trimming stripped 5 bases from V and 10 bases from J, with 12 bases between. Here the CDR3 reads CASSPREGSPLHF. DNA of the CDR3: TGTGCCAGCAGTCCCAGGGAAGGCTCACCCCTCCACTTT.

This clone is a singleton in its sample. The J gene is TRBJ2-1, the V gene TRBV7-2; 9 bases are a match to TRBD2. J gave up 4 bases and V 8 bases, and 9 bases lay outside the gene matches. CDR3 length equals 15 residues. Germline V gene lookup returns CDR1 SGHTA and CDR2 FQGNSA. In DNA form, the CDR3 reads TGTGCCAGCCAAGAGGCGGGGGGGGCTTACAATGAGCAGTTCTTC. Translated, it gives CASQEAGGAYNEQFF.

There are a few counts of this clone. The chain combines TRBV30 with TRBJ2-7, with 7 bases fitting TRBD1. The CDR3 extends over 17 amino acids. V lost 3 bases, J lost 4 bases, and 18 bases stayed unmatched. Germline-derived CDR1 and CDR2 are GTSNPN and SVGIG (reference sequence). The CDR3 DNA is TGTGCCTGGAGCCAGTCCACCCCCAGGGGGAACCTATACGAGCAGTACTTC. Translation: CAWSQSTPRGNLYEQYF. Full variable domain (remainder filled in from reference TRBV30 and TRBJ2-7): SQTIHQWPATLVQPVGSPLSLECTVEGTSNPNLYWYRQAAGRGLQLLFYSVGIGQISSEVPQNLSASRPQDRQFILSSKKLLLSDSGFYLCAWSQSTPRGNLYEQYFGPGTRLTVT.

V gene TRBV3-1 (or the pseudogene TRBV3-2) combines with J gene TRBJ1-4; TRBD1 agrees at 9 bases. Germline lookup yields CDR1 LGHDT and CDR2 YNNKEL (reference sequence). V was clipped by 8 bases and J by 7 bases; unmatched bases: 8. The CDR3 runs to 14 residues. The DNA for the CDR3 is TGTGCCAGCGAATCAGGACAGGGGTCTGAAAAACTGTTTTTT. Its translation: CASESGQGSEKLFF.

This clone was counted once. The gene calls are TRBV6-5 and TRBJ1-1; D remains unclear. Germline CDR1 reads MNHEY; CDR2 reads SVGAGI. Trimming removed 7 bases at V and 1 base at J, with 13 bases between. The CDR3 sequence is 14 residues long. The CDR3 region has the DNA TGTGCCAGCATCGGGAGGGCAGCGAACACTGAAGCTTTCTTT. It yields the protein CASIGRAANTEAFF.

The V gene is TRBV7-8, the J gene TRBJ2-6; a possible D gene is TRBD1 (5 bases). The CDR3 loop spans 16 amino acids. V gave up 5 bases and J gave up 2 bases, with 13 bases separating them. Germline CDR1 and CDR2: SGHVS and FQNEAQ. The CDR3 loop reads CASSPLFRAGANVLTF. The CDR3, as DNA: TGTGCCAGCAGCCCCCTTTTCAGGGCTGGGGCCAACGTCCTGACTTTC.

In DNA, the CDR3 is TGCGCCAGCAGCCAAGGCTCCCGCGACAATGAGCAGTTCTTC. Its translation is CASSQGSRDNEQFF. This sequence joins TRBV4-1 and TRBJ2-1, with D unclear. CDR3 size: 14 residues. Germline CDR1 reads MGHRA; CDR2 reads YSYEKL. The V and J ends lost 1 base and 5 bases respectively, with 9 bases between them.

This sequence joins TRBV7-8 and TRBJ2-7, with D unresolved. This CDR3 spans 16 amino acids. The germline V gene encodes CDR1 SGHVS and CDR2 FQNEAQ. The ends were cut back, 1 base at V and 2 bases at J, with 15 bases in the middle. The CDR3 nucleotides read TGTGCCAGCAGCTTAGGTTCGATAGAGGTCCCCTACGAGCAGTACTTC. This translates into CASSLGSIEVPYEQYF.

V is TRBV28 and J is TRBJ1-1; 10 bases match TRBD1. This CDR3 has 15 residues. V gave up 8 bases and J gave up 0 bases; unmatched junction bases: 6. CDR1 is MDHEN and CDR2 is SYDVKM in the germline V gene. In DNA form, the CDR3 reads TGTGCCAGCGACTCCGGGACAGGGGTGAACACTGAAGCTTTCTTT. Protein sequence: CASDSGTGVNTEAFF.

This chain uses TRBV3-1 (or the pseudogene TRBV3-2) with TRBJ1-1; D is undetermined. The length of the CDR3 is 12 residues. The germline V gene has CDR1 LGHDT and CDR2 YNNKEL (reference sequence). The germline V and J ends were trimmed by 5 bases and 5 bases, with 9 bases remaining between them. The CDR3: CASSKRETEAFF. CDR3 nucleotide sequence: TGTGCCAGCAGCAAAAGAGAGACTGAAGCTTTCTTT.

The chain has TRBV7-2 and TRBJ2-7; D is undetermined. The CDR3 runs to 13 residues. The germline gives CDR1 SGHTA, CDR2 FQGNSA. With 2 bases removed from V and 4 bases from J, the gap between germline ends came to 9 bases. CDR3 bases: TGTGCCAGCAGCTTAAACAGAAGGTACGAGCAGTACTTC. Translating it yields CASSLNRRYEQYF. Using reference TRBV7-2 and TRBJ2-7 for the parts outside the CDR3, the full variable domain is GAGVSQSPSNKVTEKGKDVELRCDPISGHTALYWYRQSLGQGLEFLIYFQGNSAPDKSGLPSDRFSAERTGGSVSTLTIQRTQQEDSAVYLCASSLNRRYEQYFGPGTRLTVT.

The genes are TRBV2 and TRBJ1-4, with TRBD1 matching 7 bases. The trim removed 7 bases at V and 10 bases at J, leaving 12 bases unmatched. The V gene's germline CDR1 is SNHLY and CDR2 FYNNEI. CDR3 length: 14 amino acids. CDR3 region: CASNEGQYMGKLFF. CDR3 DNA: TGTGCCAGCAACGAGGGACAGTATATGGGAAAACTGTTTTTT.